This paragraph covers one T cell receptor (beta chain) sequence. Its recognized antigen is unknown. It has no much larger one-base neighbor in the sample; base qualities were not kept. CDR1 WNHNN and CDR2 SYGVQD were looked up in the germline V gene (reference sequence). CDR3 length: 15 amino acids, cysteine to phenylalanine. The kept DNA is CDR3 alone, 45 bases in frame from the first base. Unmatched junction bases come to 3, with V trimmed by 0 bases and J by 6 bases. The data stem from a study of a mutant IDH1 vaccine in newly diagnosed glioma (TCRdb year 2021). Some background on the complete study: Eight vaccinations were administered to patients in weeks 1, 3, 5, 7, 11, 15, 19 and 23, corresponding to visits V03 through V10. Vaccination began 4-6 weeks after radiotherapy alone, or alongside temozolomide cycles in the chemotherapy-containing groups. Of the 25 to 40 treated patients, about 62% were male and around 40% were female, and the mean age was roughly 38 years. Before enrollment, patients had received standard therapy of radiotherapy alone, temozolomide alone, or radiochemotherapy with temozolomide; most received the combination. Six visits were used for peripheral blood collection: V03 (baseline), V05, V07, V10, V12 and V13. Longitudinal TCRB deep sequencing was performed for some 25 treated patients wherever samples were available for exploratory analyses.

The meaning of the sample's time point label: week 11, during vaccination. Each vaccine dose was 300 ug of a 20-mer mutant IDH1 peptide in Montanide, given subcutaneously with topical imiquimod. All donors had newly diagnosed IDH1-mutant astrocytomas of WHO grade 3 or 4 that showed loss of nuclear ATRX. The samples were drawn from NOA16, a multicentre, single-arm, open-label phase I trial in Germany that tested a mutant IDH1 peptide vaccine in humans for the first time. Genomic DNA for TCRB sequencing was extracted from EDTA blood using the DNeasy Blood and Tissue Kit. Points the paper makes about the study in general: Across multiple MHC alleles, vaccine-induced immune responses were seen in around 93% of patients. PBMC samples for TCRB deep sequencing were selected based on availability. No apparent relationship was observed between pseudoprogression and alterations in the top peripheral T cell clonotypes detected by TCRB sequencing. The authors stated that sample limitations prevented analyses of patient blood samples from being reproduced.

The library relied on the immunoSEQ multiplex PCR assay. Following the manufacturer's protocol, the hsTCRB Kit was used to amplify rearranged TCR beta chain sequences. An Illumina MiSeq was used to sequence the TCRB libraries. The paper's data handling went like this. The kit vendor's proprietary platform handled demultiplexing, trimming and gene mapping. TCRdb limited this immuneACCESS table to in-frame rearrangements with V and J called. A share of clones is missing; checked studies link under half to unresolved V genes, and the rest is unexplained. For V, J and clone size, that table is used; D and trimming come from the DNA. The sample table contains around 100,000 clones; only one count was recorded for under 90% of them. Roughly 0.57% of the sample comes from the top ten.

The receptor was isolated from a woman between 50 and 59 years old with glioma. This sequence uses TRBV10-1 and TRBJ2-1; 9 central nucleotides agree with TRBD2. Source: PBMCs, taken from a glioma patient whose treatment included an IDH1 peptide vaccine. The CDR3 reads CASSESGREGNEQFF. Read as DNA, the sequence is TGCGCCAGCAGTGAGTCGGGGCGGGAGGGCAATGAGCAGTTCTTC.